The following is a T cell receptor (beta chain) sequence with its context. Antigen: not known. The CDR3 consists of 14 residues. Germline lookup yields CDR1 LNHDA and CDR2 SQIVND (reference sequence). Trimming cost V 5 bases and J 3 bases, with 13 bases left between them. This entry belongs to a study of vaccination effects on CD4 cells after COVID-19. Overall study findings and caveats: Researchers reported few convalescent patients and no early post-infection timepoints in the study. Infection-derived and vaccine-derived clones contracted markedly late after vaccination.

Produced via immunoSEQ multiplex PCR; TCRdb's table is partial and in-frame only. This sample yields some 25,000 clones, of which under 75% are seen a single time; roughly an eighth belongs to the top ten. Within the ViraFEST assay, antigen-specific CD4+ T cells underwent expansion with viral peptide pools prior to sequencing. At the end of 9 to 11 days of culture, CD4+ T cells were isolated. Neither prior SARS-CoV-2 infection nor positive nucleocapsid antibodies were present in the vaccine recipients. The culture medium for 2 million or so PBMC per well included roughly 9.2 IU/ml IL-2 and 9.5 to 10 ug/ml peptides. The authors exchanged half the medium for IL-2 medium on days 3 and 7.

This TCR derives from a human donor who received a COVID-19 vaccine. This chain links TRBV19 with TRBJ2-5, with D tentatively TRBD1 (6 bases). Sequencing used CD4+ T cells from PBMCs cultured with HCoV-OC43 spike peptides, obtained before COVID-19 vaccination. Subset given: HCoV-OC43 spike overlapping peptide pool stimulation. The CDR3 loop is CASSWPYREETQYF. The CDR3 region has the DNA TGTGCCAGTAGTTGGCCCTACAGGGAAGAGACCCAGTACTTC. The full variable domain, with the rest looked up from reference TRBV19 and TRBJ2-5, is DGGITQSPKYLFRKEGQNVTLSCEQNLNHDAMYWYRQDPGQGLRLIYYSQIVNDFQKGDIAEGYSVSREKKESFPLTVTSAQKNPTAFYLCASSWPYREETQYFGPGTRLLVL.